This T cell receptor beta chain was retrieved from a study of cytomegalovirus exposure and HLA in healthy donors. Overall study context: When 350 to 500 donors were genotyped, more than 70% of them were found to fall in the Caucasian-associated ancestry cluster. Study results and caveats: Reported findings show TCR beta sequences accurately forecast HLA-A and HLA-B alleles in most subjects. A later analysis reported that several of the most significant clusters appeared to be linked to common viral pathogens, among them Epstein-Barr virus. In a later analysis, the majority of CMV-associated beta chains seemingly showed HLA restriction.

With respect to this clone: Its specificity is unknown.

PCR used 60 Vbeta primers and 13 Jbeta primers. The assay was immunoSEQ multiplex PCR, and TCRdb's table has in-frame clones only and misses some. The repertoire holds approximately 300,000 clones, approximately 84% seen once, with roughly 2% in the top ten. CDR3 size: 16 residues. Trimming took 2 bases from V and 2 from J; bases not matched to a gene: 4. Germline assignment: CDR1 MNHNY and CDR2 SVGAGI (reference sequence). J is TRBJ2-5 and V is TRBV6-6; 11 nucleotides align to TRBD2. The TCR comes from a woman in her thirties or forties in good health and CMV-seropositive. What was sequenced was PBMCs. The CDR3 is CASSYVAGGGQETQYF. CDR3 coding DNA: TGTGCCAGCAGTTACGTAGCGGGAGGGGGTCAAGAGACCCAGTACTTC.